The 12 T cell receptor beta chains presented below share a single source sample, sequenced in a study of early T cells in non-severe SARS-CoV-2 infection. TCRdb ran MiXCR on the 5' RACE reads and lists one entry per CDR3 protein. Among some 57,000 distinct CDR3 sequences, 5.6% were seen once, and the ten largest hold 6.8%. Sequencing was carried out using whole blood. Receptors originate from an adult who was a healthcare worker with PCR-confirmed SARS-CoV-2 infection or an uninfected control (not recorded which).

The sample holds many counts of this clonotype. Here the CDR3 reads CSAREGKPYEQYF. Written as DNA, the CDR3 is TGCAGTGCTAGAGAAGGGAAGCCCTACGAGCAGTACTTC. The chain recombines TRBV20-1 with TRBJ2-7; D is undetermined. This CDR3 is built from 13 residues. Germline CDR1 is DFQATT and CDR2 is SNEGSKA (reference sequence). Trimming pared 0 bases from V and 2 bases from J, leaving 8 bases between.

This clonotype was observed many times. The chain carries TRBV7-6 and TRBJ1-2; maybe TRBD1 (6 bases). Trimming took off 0 bases at V and 5 bases at J, with 7 bases between the two ends. The CDR3 is 13 residues long. Germline CDR1 is SGHVS and CDR2 is FNYEAQ. The CDR3 nucleotides read TGTGCCAGCAGCTTAGCTACAGGGTATGGCTACACCTTC. It yields the protein CASSLATGYGYTF. Full variable domain (rest looked up from reference TRBV7-6 and TRBJ1-2): GAGVSQSPRYKVTKRGQDVALRCDPISGHVSLYWYRQALGQGPEFLTYFNYEAQQDKSGLPNDRFSAERPEGSISTLTIQRTEQRDSAMYRCASSLATGYGYTFGSGTRLTVV.

This clonotype showed up many times. The chain links TRBV7-2 to TRBJ2-7, with unresolved D. The CDR3 sequence is 12 residues long. V was cut by 5 bases and J by 3 bases, with 8 bases left in between. Germline V gene sequence: CDR1 SGHTA, CDR2 FQGNSA. The CDR3 region has the DNA TGTGCCAGCAGCCTAATCGGCTACGAGCAGTACTTC. It is translated as CASSLIGYEQYF. Together with reference TRBV7-2 and TRBJ2-7, the CDR3 gives the full variable domain: GAGVSQSPSNKVTEKGKDVELRCDPISGHTALYWYRQSLGQGLEFLIYFQGNSAPDKSGLPSDRFSAERTGGSVSTLTIQRTQQEDSAVYLCASSLIGYEQYFGPGTRLTVT.

This clonotype was seen ten or more times. The rearrangement links TRBV27 to TRBJ2-3; D ambiguous. Trimming shortened V by 2 bases and J by 7 bases, and 10 bases separated the two germline ends. This CDR3 has 13 residues. Germline V lookup: CDR1 MNHEY, CDR2 SMNVEV (reference sequence). CDR3 bases: TGTGCCAGCAGTTTAGCTGGGAAACATACGCAGTATTTT. Its translation: CASSLAGKHTQYF.

There are many counts of this clonotype. The CDR3 is CATSENTGELFF. The DNA of the CDR3 is TGTGCCACCAGCGAGAACACCGGGGAGCTGTTTTTT. The chain links TRBV24-1 to TRBJ2-2, with D unresolved. The CDR3 runs 12 residues. V dropped 7 bases and J dropped 1 base, with 3 bases sitting between them. The germline V gene has CDR1 KGHDR and CDR2 SFDVKD.

The J gene is TRBJ1-2, the V gene TRBV12-3 or TRBV12-4, with a possible D match to TRBD1 (5 bases). The CDR3 contains 15 residues. Trimming took off 5 bases at V and 4 bases at J, with 17 bases between the two ends. CDR3 sequence: CASSPPLDSIYGYTF. Written as DNA, the CDR3 is TGTGCCAGCAGTCCTCCCCTAGACAGCATCTATGGCTACACCTTC.

This clonotype was counted many times. The chain joins TRBV6-5 to TRBJ1-1; D is possibly TRBD1 (6 bases). CDR1 is MNHEY and CDR2 is SVGAGI in the germline V gene. Trimming took off 7 bases at V and 0 bases at J, with 21 bases between the two ends. The CDR3 sequence is 17 residues long. CDR3 bases: TGTGCCAGCACCCCAGCCTTGACAGGCTTCATGAACACTGAAGCTTTCTTT. As protein: CASTPALTGFMNTEAFF.

As for this clonotype: A much larger clone is a single base away; this may be a read error. The CDR3 DNA reads TGCGCCAGCAGCAAGGACAGGGTCGCCCGGGCTTTCTTT. Residues: CASSKDRVARAFF. The chain couples TRBV5-1 to TRBJ1-1; 8 bases align to TRBD1. V was clipped by 4 bases and J by 11 bases; unmatched bases: 10. The CDR3 is 13 residues long. CDR1 and CDR2 from the germline V gene are SGHRS and YFSETQ. Based on the CDR3 plus reference TRBV5-1 and TRBJ1-1, the full variable domain is KAGVTQTPRYLIKTRGQQVTLSCSPISGHRSVSWYQQTPGQGLQFLFEYFSETQRNKGNFPGRFSGRQFSNSRSEMNVSTLELGDSALYLCASSKDRVARAFFGQGTRLTVV.

This clonotype occurred many times. This chain uses TRBV5-1 with TRBJ1-1; D is ambiguous. V was cut by 2 bases and J by 4 bases, with 12 bases left in between. Germline V lookup: CDR1 SGHRS, CDR2 YFSETQ. This CDR3 is built from 14 residues. The CDR3 nucleotides read TGCGCCAGCAGCTTCGACGATGAAGGCACTGAAGCTTTCTTT. This encodes CASSFDDEGTEAFF.

V gene TRBV11-3 combines with J gene TRBJ2-5; possible D gene TRBD2, 6 bases. CDR1 and CDR2 (germline): SGHNT, YENEEA. Trimming took off 5 bases at V and 2 bases at J, with 15 bases between the two ends. This CDR3 is built from 15 residues. The CDR3 sequence is CASSRLTGAQETQYF. The CDR3 DNA reads as TGTGCCAGCAGCCGTTTAACGGGAGCACAAGAGACCCAGTACTTC.

This clonotype was detected only a few times. V gene TRBV2 combines with J gene TRBJ2-4; 7 nucleotides align to TRBD1. CDR1 SNHLY and CDR2 FYNNEI come from the germline V gene. The CDR3 runs 15 residues. V gave up 5 bases and J gave up 3 bases; unmatched junction bases: 7. This chain's CDR3 is CASSNADRRKNIQYF. The CDR3, as DNA: TGTGCCAGCAGTAACGCGGACAGGCGCAAAAACATTCAGTACTTC.

The chain is built from TRBV15 and TRBJ1-1; D is unclear. With 5 bases removed from V and 0 bases from J, the gap between germline ends came to 7 bases. Germline CDR1 LNHNV, CDR2 YYDKDF (reference sequence). The CDR3 runs 13 residues. The chain's CDR3 is CATSGALNTEAFF. The CDR3 DNA reads as TGTGCCACCAGCGGAGCCTTGAACACTGAAGCTTTCTTT.